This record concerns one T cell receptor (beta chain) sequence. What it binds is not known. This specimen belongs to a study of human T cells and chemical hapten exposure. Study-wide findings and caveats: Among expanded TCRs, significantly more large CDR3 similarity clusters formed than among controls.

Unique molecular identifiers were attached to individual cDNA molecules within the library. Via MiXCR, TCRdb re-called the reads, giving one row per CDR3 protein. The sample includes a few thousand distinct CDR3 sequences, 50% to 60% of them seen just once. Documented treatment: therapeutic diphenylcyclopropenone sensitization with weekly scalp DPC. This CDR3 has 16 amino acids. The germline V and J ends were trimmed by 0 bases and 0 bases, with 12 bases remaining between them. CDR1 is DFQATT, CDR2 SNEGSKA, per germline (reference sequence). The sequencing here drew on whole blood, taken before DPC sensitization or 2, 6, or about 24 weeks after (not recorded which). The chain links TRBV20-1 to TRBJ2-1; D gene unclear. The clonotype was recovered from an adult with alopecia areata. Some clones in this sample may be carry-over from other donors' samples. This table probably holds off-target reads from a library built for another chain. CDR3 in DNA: TGCAGTGCTAGAGATCAACGGAAAAGCTCCTACAATGAGCAGTTCTTC. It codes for CSARDQRKSSYNEQFF.